The present T cell receptor (beta chain) was sequenced within a study of CD8 T cells in Susac syndrome. Trimming cost V 3 bases and J 12 bases, with 23 bases left between them. Germline V gene sequence: CDR1 SQVTM, CDR2 ANQGSEA. CDR3 length: 14 amino acids. Regarding the study as a whole: As the study acknowledged, the number of individuals in its TCR sequencing and HLA analysis was relatively small.

As to this clonotype: Its antigen remains unidentified.

TCR beta from blood CD8+ and CD4+ T cells was sequenced. TEMRA cells were FACS-enriched and CD8+ and CD4+ T cells negatively isolated. Reverse transcription of about 0.5 to 1 ug RNA was carried out with random hexamers. Amplification of the TCR beta CDR3 was carried out by immunoSEQ multiplex PCR, which spanned a total of 54 Vbeta and 13 Jbeta segments. TCRdb passed the immunoSEQ multiplex PCR reads through MiXCR, listing each CDR3 protein once. In the table there are roughly 200,000 distinct CDR3 sequences, approximately 95% of which are singletons. This TCR was sampled from a human donor with multiple sclerosis. V usage is TRBV29-1 and J usage is TRBJ1-1, with D perhaps matching TRBD1 (6 bases). Sequenced input: CD4+ T cells from PBMCs. CDR3: CSVEEPGQPLGSFF. CDR3 sequence (DNA): TGCAGCGTTGAGGAACCCGGACAGCCCCTCGGGTCTTTCTTT.